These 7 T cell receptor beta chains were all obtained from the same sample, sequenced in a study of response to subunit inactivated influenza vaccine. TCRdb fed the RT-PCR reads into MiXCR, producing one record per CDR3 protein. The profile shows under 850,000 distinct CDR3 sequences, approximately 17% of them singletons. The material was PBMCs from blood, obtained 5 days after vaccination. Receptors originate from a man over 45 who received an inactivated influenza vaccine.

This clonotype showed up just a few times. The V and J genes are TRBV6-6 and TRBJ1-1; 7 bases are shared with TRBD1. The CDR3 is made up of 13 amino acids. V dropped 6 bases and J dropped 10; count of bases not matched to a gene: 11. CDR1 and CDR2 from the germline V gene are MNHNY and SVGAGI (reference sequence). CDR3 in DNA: TGTGCCAGCAGCCCGAGGGGGCGGGGGGGAGCTTTCTTT. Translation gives CASSPRGRGGAFF.

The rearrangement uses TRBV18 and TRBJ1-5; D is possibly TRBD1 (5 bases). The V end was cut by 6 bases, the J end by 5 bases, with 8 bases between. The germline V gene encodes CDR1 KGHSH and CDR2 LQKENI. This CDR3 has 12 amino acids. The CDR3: CASSAGYQPQHF. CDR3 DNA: TGTGCCAGCTCCGCAGGGTATCAGCCCCAGCATTTT.

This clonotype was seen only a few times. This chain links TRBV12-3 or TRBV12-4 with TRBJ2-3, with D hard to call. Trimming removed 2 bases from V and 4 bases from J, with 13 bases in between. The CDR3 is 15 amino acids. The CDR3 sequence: CASSLSFHEPDTQYF. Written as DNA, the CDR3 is TGTGCCAGCAGTTTAAGTTTTCATGAGCCAGATACGCAGTATTTT.

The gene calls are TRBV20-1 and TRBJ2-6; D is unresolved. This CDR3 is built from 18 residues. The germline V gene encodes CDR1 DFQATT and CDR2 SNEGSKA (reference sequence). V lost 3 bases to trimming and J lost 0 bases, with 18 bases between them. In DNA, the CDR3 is TGCAGTGCTAGGGCACGGGCCTGGGGTGCCTCTGGGGCCAACGTCCTGACTTTC. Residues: CSARARAWGASGANVLTF.

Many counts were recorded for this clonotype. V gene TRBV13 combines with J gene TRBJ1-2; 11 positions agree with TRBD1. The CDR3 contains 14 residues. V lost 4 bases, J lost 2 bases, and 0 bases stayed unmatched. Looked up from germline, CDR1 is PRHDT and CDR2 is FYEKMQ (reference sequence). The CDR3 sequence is CASSWDRGNYGYTF. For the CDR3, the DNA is TGTGCCAGCAGCTGGGACAGGGGGAACTATGGCTACACCTTC.

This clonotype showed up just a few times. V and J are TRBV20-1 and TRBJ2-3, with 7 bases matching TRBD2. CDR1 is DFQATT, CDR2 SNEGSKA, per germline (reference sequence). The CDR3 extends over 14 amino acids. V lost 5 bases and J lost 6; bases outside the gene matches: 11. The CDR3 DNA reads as TGCAGTGCTCCAAGCGGGGCCCTCGGGGATACGCAGTATTTT. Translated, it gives CSAPSGALGDTQYF.

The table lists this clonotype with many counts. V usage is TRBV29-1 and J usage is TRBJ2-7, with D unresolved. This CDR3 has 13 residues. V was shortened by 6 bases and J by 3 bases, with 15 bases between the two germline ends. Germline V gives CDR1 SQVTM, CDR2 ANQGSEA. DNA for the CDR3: TGCAGCGTGAGGTCGGTGGCGAGCTACGAGCAGTACTTC. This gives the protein CSVRSVASYEQYF.